This paragraph reports one T cell receptor beta chain. Some clones are missing from TCRdb's copy, which holds only in-frame ones; the method was immunoSEQ multiplex PCR. The table lists millions of clones, just over 90% of them singletons. This record belongs to a study of shared clonotypes between healthy human individuals. Researchers partitioned CD4+ cells into CD45RA+ naive and CD45RA-negative memory subsets. Trimming took 3 bases from V and 4 from J; bases not matched to a gene: 4. From germline, CDR1 is SGHNT and CDR2 YYREEE (reference sequence). The CDR3 is 14 residues long. The sample consisted of naive CD4+ T cells sorted from blood. Regarding subset: CD45RA+ positively selected. The J gene is TRBJ1-2, the V gene TRBV5-4; 9 positions match TRBD1. This receptor was identified in a man younger than 30 in good health. CDR3 nucleotides: TGTGCCAGCAGCTCCCCGGGACAGGGCTATGGCTACACCTTC. Its translation is CASSSPGQGYGYTF.